This record looks at one T cell receptor (beta chain) sequence and its context. CDR1 and CDR2 from the germline V gene are SGHNT and YYREEE (reference sequence). The CDR3 consists of 14 residues. Trimming removed 4 bases from V and 1 base from J, with 9 bases in between. Original methodology: Estimated nucleated cell counts came from reference gene primer amplification. Only in-frame clones appear in the TCRdb table, and some are missing; sequencing was by immunoSEQ multiplex PCR. Clone size and V and J calls were adopted from that table, with D and trimming inferred from the DNA. The data hold about 170,000 clones, with roughly 84% observed a single time. This sample was taken from a study of blood T cell repertoires in COVID-19. Study as a whole: The United States, Italy and Spain supplied acute and convalescent COVID-19 samples. Sample material is recorded as cDNA or gDNA derived from T cells, B-cell-depleted T cells, or PBMCs.

V usage is TRBV5-4 and J usage is TRBJ1-5, with D possibly being TRBD1 (6 bases). Sequencing used peripheral blood. The receptor comes from a man aged 18-30 years with active or convalescent COVID-19. The CDR3, as DNA: TGTGCCAGCAGCAGGGGGGGAAGCAATCAGCCCCAGCATTTT. It codes for CASSRGGSNQPQHF.